These T cell receptor beta chains were read from a single sample in a study of response to subunit inactivated influenza vaccine. MiXCR, applied by TCRdb to the RT-PCR reads, yields one record per CDR3 protein. In the table there are around 710,000 distinct CDR3 sequences, 11% to 15% of which are singletons. The input for sequencing was PBMCs from blood, taken around two weeks before vaccination. Receptors originate from a man between 50 and 59 years old who received an inactivated influenza vaccine. The CDR3 runs from the conserved cysteine through the conserved F or W. The D gene is left open where the match is weak. Some rows have no size entry. The others give once, few or many, or a class for an expanded clone.

cdr3_aa: CSVGTRSTDTQYF; cdr3_nt: TGCAGCGTTGGTACCCGTAGCACAGATACGCAGTATTTT; j_call: TRBJ2-3; cdr3_length: 13; clone_size: few; v_call: TRBV29-1; d_call: .
cdr3_aa: CASSFSGLSPSYEQYF; cdr3_nt: TGTGCCAGCAGTTTCAGTGGACTATCGCCCTCCTACGAGCAGTACTTC; j_call: TRBJ2-7; cdr3_length: 16; clone_size: .; v_call: TRBV27; d_call: .
cdr3_aa: CASRGGQGSWELFF; cdr3_nt: TGTGCCAGCAGAGGAGGGCAGGGGTCCTGGGAGCTGTTTTTT; j_call: TRBJ2-2; cdr3_length: 14; clone_size: few; v_call: TRBV2; d_call: .
cdr3_aa: CASSADTAKNIQYF; cdr3_nt: TGTGCCAGCAGTGCGGACACAGCCAAAAACATTCAGTACTTC; j_call: TRBJ2-4; cdr3_length: 14; clone_size: once; v_call: TRBV28; d_call: .
cdr3_aa: CASSPLTGLSNNEQFF; cdr3_nt: TGTGCCAGCAGTCCCCTAACGGGACTGAGTAACAATGAGCAGTTCTTC; j_call: TRBJ2-1; cdr3_length: 16; clone_size: .; v_call: TRBV28; d_call: .
cdr3_aa: CSAGPVARIYEQYF; cdr3_nt: TGCAGTGCTGGGCCCGTAGCGAGAATCTACGAGCAGTACTTC; j_call: TRBJ2-7; cdr3_length: 14; clone_size: few; v_call: TRBV20-1; d_call: .
cdr3_aa: CATSDHDRGGTDTQYF; cdr3_nt: TGTGCCACCAGTGACCATGATCGGGGAGGCACAGATACGCAGTATTTT; j_call: TRBJ2-3; cdr3_length: 16; clone_size: .; v_call: TRBV24-1; d_call: .
cdr3_aa: CASSPLGTGSYEQYF; cdr3_nt: TGTGCCAGCTCACCTCTCGGGACAGGGTCCTACGAGCAGTACTTC; j_call: TRBJ2-7; cdr3_length: 15; clone_size: few; v_call: TRBV18; d_call: TRBD1
cdr3_aa: CASSPLAGTGSFNEQFF; cdr3_nt: TGTGCCAGCAGTCCCTTAGCAGGGACAGGGAGTTTCAATGAGCAGTTCTTC; j_call: TRBJ2-1; cdr3_length: 17; clone_size: few; v_call: TRBV12-3/TRBV12-4; d_call: TRBD1
cdr3_aa: CSAMVAGGSYNEQFF; cdr3_nt: TGCAGTGCGATGGTAGCGGGAGGATCCTACAATGAGCAGTTCTTC; j_call: TRBJ2-1; cdr3_length: 15; clone_size: few; v_call: TRBV20-1; d_call: TRBD2
cdr3_aa: CASSLMGSNQPQHF; cdr3_nt: TGTGCCAGCAGTTTAATGGGGAGCAATCAGCCCCAGCATTTT; j_call: TRBJ1-5; cdr3_length: 14; clone_size: few; v_call: TRBV27; d_call: .
cdr3_aa: CASSLVPGNEQYF; cdr3_nt: TGTGCCAGCAGCTTAGTACCAGGGAACGAGCAGTACTTC; j_call: TRBJ2-7; cdr3_length: 13; clone_size: few; v_call: TRBV7-2; d_call: .
cdr3_aa: CSARDPGATYNEQFF; cdr3_nt: TGCAGTGCTAGAGATCCGGGCGCCACCTACAATGAGCAGTTCTTC; j_call: TRBJ2-1; cdr3_length: 15; clone_size: few; v_call: TRBV20-1; d_call: .
cdr3_aa: CSARDSVRQGTRYEQYF; cdr3_nt: TGCAGTGCTAGAGATTCGGTACGACAGGGAACACGGTACGAGCAGTACTTC; j_call: TRBJ2-7; cdr3_length: 17; clone_size: .; v_call: TRBV20-1; d_call: TRBD1
cdr3_aa: CSASLAGAYNEQFF; cdr3_nt: TGCAGCGCCTCTCTTGCGGGGGCCTACAATGAGCAGTTCTTC; j_call: TRBJ2-1; cdr3_length: 14; clone_size: .; v_call: TRBV29-1; d_call: TRBD2
cdr3_aa: CASSLGQGARIQETQYF; cdr3_nt: TGTGCCAGCAGCTTGGGACAGGGGGCGCGAATCCAAGAGACCCAGTACTTC; j_call: TRBJ2-5; cdr3_length: 17; clone_size: .; v_call: TRBV7-2; d_call: TRBD1
cdr3_aa: CAISEVAKVNSPLHF; cdr3_nt: TGTGCCATCAGTGAGGTGGCTAAGGTTAATTCACCCCTCCACTTT; j_call: TRBJ1-6; cdr3_length: 15; clone_size: few; v_call: TRBV10-3; d_call: .
cdr3_aa: CCARSPTGRNYNEQFF; cdr3_nt: TGCTGTGCTAGAAGCCCCACAGGGAGAAACTACAATGAGCAGTTCTTC; j_call: TRBJ2-1; cdr3_length: 16; clone_size: .; v_call: TRBV20-1; d_call: .
cdr3_aa: CASSYLTGGNSYEQYF; cdr3_nt: TGTGCCAGCAGTTACCTAACAGGTGGGAACTCCTACGAGCAGTACTTC; j_call: TRBJ2-7; cdr3_length: 16; clone_size: few; v_call: TRBV6-2/TRBV6-3; d_call: .
cdr3_aa: CASSLMVGFQETQYF; cdr3_nt: TGTGCCAGCAGCTTAATGGTGGGATTTCAAGAGACCCAGTACTTC; j_call: TRBJ2-5; cdr3_length: 15; clone_size: few; v_call: TRBV7-2; d_call: .
cdr3_aa: CASTNQGQGETQYF; cdr3_nt: TGTGCCAGCACCAACCAGGGACAGGGAGAGACCCAGTACTTC; j_call: TRBJ2-5; cdr3_length: 14; clone_size: .; v_call: TRBV6-2/TRBV6-3; d_call: TRBD1
cdr3_aa: CASSSTTSGSSNEQYF; cdr3_nt: TGCGCCAGCAGTAGCACGACTAGCGGGAGTTCCAACGAGCAGTACTTC; j_call: TRBJ2-7; cdr3_length: 16; clone_size: few; v_call: TRBV5-1; d_call: TRBD2
cdr3_aa: CASSFGQGSGANVLTF; cdr3_nt: TGTGCCAGCAGCTTCGGACAGGGCTCTGGGGCCAACGTCCTGACTTTC; j_call: TRBJ2-6; cdr3_length: 16; clone_size: .; v_call: TRBV7-9; d_call: TRBD1
cdr3_aa: CASMAQENTGELFF; cdr3_nt: TGTGCCAGCATGGCACAGGAGAACACCGGGGAGCTGTTTTTT; j_call: TRBJ2-2; cdr3_length: 14; clone_size: .; v_call: TRBV25-1; d_call: .
cdr3_aa: CATRTDPNTGELFF; cdr3_nt: TGTGCCACCAGAACAGACCCAAACACCGGGGAGCTGTTTTTT; j_call: TRBJ2-2; cdr3_length: 14; clone_size: .; v_call: TRBV15; d_call: .
cdr3_aa: CASNPQSGYNEQFF; cdr3_nt: TGTGCCAGCAACCCTCAGAGCGGATACAATGAGCAGTTCTTC; j_call: TRBJ2-1; cdr3_length: 14; clone_size: .; v_call: TRBV19; d_call: .
cdr3_aa: CASSPRTADTQYF; cdr3_nt: TGTGCCAGCAGCCCTCGGACAGCAGATACGCAGTATTTT; j_call: TRBJ2-3; cdr3_length: 13; clone_size: few; v_call: TRBV7-9; d_call: .
cdr3_aa: CASSLPKVVVSTDTQYF; cdr3_nt: TGTGCCAGCAGCTTGCCCAAAGTAGTTGTGAGCACAGATACGCAGTATTTT; j_call: TRBJ2-3; cdr3_length: 17; clone_size: many; v_call: TRBV7-8; d_call: .
cdr3_aa: CASSDTGHFTDTQYF; cdr3_nt: TGTGCCAGCAGCGACACGGGACACTTCACAGATACGCAGTATTTT; j_call: TRBJ2-3; cdr3_length: 15; clone_size: .; v_call: TRBV14; d_call: .
cdr3_aa: CASRPTPGQGTYGYTF; cdr3_nt: TGTGCCAGCAGACCAACTCCGGGACAGGGAACCTATGGCTACACCTTC; j_call: TRBJ1-2; cdr3_length: 16; clone_size: .; v_call: TRBV5-6; d_call: TRBD1
cdr3_aa: CASSPTQFGGGANVLTF; cdr3_nt: TGTGCCAGCAGTCCTACCCAGTTTGGGGGGGGGGCCAACGTCCTGACTTTC; j_call: TRBJ2-6; cdr3_length: 17; clone_size: few; v_call: TRBV12-3/TRBV12-4; d_call: .
cdr3_aa: CASSYTNRGAETQYF; cdr3_nt: TGTGCCAGCAGCTATACAAACAGGGGCGCGGAGACCCAGTACTTC; j_call: TRBJ2-5; cdr3_length: 15; clone_size: .; v_call: TRBV7-8; d_call: TRBD1
cdr3_aa: CASSQPGQGNGYTF; cdr3_nt: TGTGCCAGCAGCCAGCCGGGACAGGGAAACGGCTACACCTTC; j_call: TRBJ1-2; cdr3_length: 14; clone_size: few; v_call: TRBV14; d_call: TRBD1
cdr3_aa: CASSLLPSQETQYF; cdr3_nt: TGCGCCAGCAGCTTGTTACCATCCCAAGAGACCCAGTACTTC; j_call: TRBJ2-5; cdr3_length: 14; clone_size: .; v_call: TRBV5-1; d_call: .
cdr3_aa: CASSYRLAGVQEETQYF; cdr3_nt: TGTGCCAGCAGTTACCGTCTAGCGGGGGTGCAAGAAGAGACCCAGTACTTC; j_call: TRBJ2-5; cdr3_length: 17; clone_size: .; v_call: TRBV6-2/TRBV6-3; d_call: TRBD2
cdr3_aa: CASSYWEPKTYEQYF; cdr3_nt: TGTGCCAGCAGTTACTGGGAACCCAAGACCTACGAGCAGTACTTC; j_call: TRBJ2-7; cdr3_length: 15; clone_size: .; v_call: TRBV6-5; d_call: .
cdr3_aa: CASSLGTTDGNQPQHF; cdr3_nt: TGTGCCAGCAGCCTAGGGACGACTGACGGCAATCAGCCCCAGCATTTT; j_call: TRBJ1-5; cdr3_length: 16; clone_size: few; v_call: TRBV7-9; d_call: .
cdr3_aa: CASKGQFANTGELFF; cdr3_nt: TGCGCCAGCAAGGGACAGTTCGCGAACACCGGGGAGCTGTTTTTT; j_call: TRBJ2-2; cdr3_length: 15; clone_size: .; v_call: TRBV5-1; d_call: TRBD1
cdr3_aa: CASSLVGANSYEQYF; cdr3_nt: TGTGCCAGCAGCTTAGTCGGCGCTAACTCCTACGAGCAGTACTTC; j_call: TRBJ2-7; cdr3_length: 15; clone_size: few; v_call: TRBV7-9; d_call: .
cdr3_aa: CSAKDRGAPPLHF; cdr3_nt: TGCAGTGCCAAGGACAGGGGTGCGCCACCCCTCCACTTT; j_call: TRBJ1-6; cdr3_length: 13; clone_size: .; v_call: TRBV20-1; d_call: TRBD1
cdr3_aa: CASSLFTSGRRETQYF; cdr3_nt: TGTGCCAGCAGCTTATTTACTAGCGGGAGAAGAGAGACCCAGTACTTC; j_call: TRBJ2-5; cdr3_length: 16; clone_size: .; v_call: TRBV7-9; d_call: TRBD2
cdr3_aa: CASSTGLAGRLQETQYF; cdr3_nt: TGTGCCAGTAGTACCGGACTAGCGGGGAGACTCCAAGAGACCCAGTACTTC; j_call: TRBJ2-5; cdr3_length: 17; clone_size: .; v_call: TRBV19; d_call: TRBD2
cdr3_aa: CSAKGASGRPSGELFF; cdr3_nt: TGCAGTGCTAAGGGGGCTAGCGGGAGGCCCTCCGGGGAGCTGTTTTTT; j_call: TRBJ2-2; cdr3_length: 16; clone_size: .; v_call: TRBV20-1; d_call: TRBD2
cdr3_aa: CASSLALSKSYNEQFF; cdr3_nt: TGCGCCAGCAGCTTGGCGCTCTCGAAATCCTACAATGAGCAGTTCTTC; j_call: TRBJ2-1; cdr3_length: 16; clone_size: .; v_call: TRBV5-1; d_call: .
cdr3_aa: CASSWGGTDTGELFF; cdr3_nt: TGTGCCAGCAGTTGGGGAGGGACGGACACCGGGGAGCTGTTTTTT; j_call: TRBJ2-2; cdr3_length: 15; clone_size: .; v_call: TRBV27; d_call: TRBD2
cdr3_aa: CASGRTTGLGPEKLFF; cdr3_nt: TGTGCCAGCGGTCGCACCACAGGGCTGGGGCCCGAAAAACTGTTTTTT; j_call: TRBJ1-4; cdr3_length: 16; clone_size: .; v_call: TRBV12-3/TRBV12-4; d_call: .
cdr3_aa: CSALGQTNSPLHF; cdr3_nt: TGCAGTGCTTTGGGACAGACCAATTCACCCCTCCACTTT; j_call: TRBJ1-6; cdr3_length: 13; clone_size: many; v_call: TRBV20-1; d_call: TRBD1
cdr3_aa: CASSLGASEAFF; cdr3_nt: TGTGCCAGCAGCTTAGGAGCCAGTGAAGCTTTCTTT; j_call: TRBJ1-1; cdr3_length: 12; clone_size: many; v_call: TRBV7-9; d_call: .
cdr3_aa: CASSPWRYTDTQYF; cdr3_nt: TGTGCCAGCAGTCCCTGGAGGTACACAGATACGCAGTATTTT; j_call: TRBJ2-3; cdr3_length: 14; clone_size: .; v_call: TRBV28; d_call: .
cdr3_aa: CASSLAGSGLSTDTQYF; cdr3_nt: TGTGCCAGCAGCTTAGCGGGTAGCGGTCTGAGCACAGATACGCAGTATTTT; j_call: TRBJ2-3; cdr3_length: 17; clone_size: few; v_call: TRBV7-9; d_call: .
cdr3_aa: CASSHSGKGYNEQFF; cdr3_nt: TGTGCCAGCAGCCATAGCGGAAAGGGCTACAATGAGCAGTTCTTC; j_call: TRBJ2-1; cdr3_length: 15; clone_size: few; v_call: TRBV3-1; d_call: .
cdr3_aa: CASSLHMENTEAFF; cdr3_nt: TGTGCCAGCAGCTTACATATGGAGAACACTGAAGCTTTCTTT; j_call: TRBJ1-1; cdr3_length: 14; clone_size: many; v_call: TRBV7-9; d_call: .
cdr3_aa: CASSQVVWEGSYNEQFF; cdr3_nt: TGTGCCAGCAGCCAAGTGGTGTGGGAGGGCTCCTACAATGAGCAGTTCTTC; j_call: TRBJ2-1; cdr3_length: 17; clone_size: .; v_call: TRBV14; d_call: TRBD2
cdr3_aa: CATSEWDVGTQYF; cdr3_nt: TGTGCCACCAGTGAATGGGACGTTGGGACCCAGTACTTC; j_call: TRBJ2-5; cdr3_length: 13; clone_size: .; v_call: TRBV24-1; d_call: .
cdr3_aa: CASSQGGRAFGEQFF; cdr3_nt: TGTGCCAGCAGCCAGGGGGGGCGAGCCTTCGGGGAGCAGTTCTTC; j_call: TRBJ2-1; cdr3_length: 15; clone_size: many; v_call: TRBV3-1; d_call: .
cdr3_aa: CASSSVAGGQPEQFF; cdr3_nt: TGTGCCAGCAGTTCAGTAGCGGGGGGGCAGCCTGAGCAGTTCTTC; j_call: TRBJ2-1; cdr3_length: 15; clone_size: .; v_call: TRBV6-2/TRBV6-3; d_call: TRBD2
cdr3_aa: CASRIQGSYEQYF; cdr3_nt: TGTGCCAGCAGGATACAGGGATCCTACGAGCAGTACTTC; j_call: TRBJ2-7; cdr3_length: 13; clone_size: many; v_call: TRBV28; d_call: .